This is a list of T cell receptor beta chains from one sample in a study of blood T cell repertoires in COVID-19. The repertoire was sequenced with immunoSEQ multiplex PCR; TCRdb's copy has only in-frame clones and lacks some. The data show approximately 270,000 clones, under 90% seen once. Sequencing used peripheral blood. The receptor source for this set is a man aged 45-65 years with acute or convalescent COVID-19. CDR3s include the opening cysteine and the closing phenylalanine or tryptophan. A D gene is named only where the DNA matches it firmly. Clone size, where shown, is once, few, many, or a class for clones that have expanded.

j_gene	abundance	d_gene	v_gene	CDR3nt	CDR3aa
TRBJ2-3	once	TRBD2	TRBV3-1/TRBV3-2	TGTGCCAGCAGCCCCGGGGGGGGTAGTAGCACAGATACGCAGTATTTT	CASSPGGGSSTDTQYF
TRBJ2-3	few	TRBD2	TRBV19	TGTGCCAGTAGTCCGGGACTAGCGTTTAGCACAGATACGCAGTATTTT	CASSPGLAFSTDTQYF
TRBJ1-1	NA	NA	TRBV6-4	TGTGCCAGCAGTGACTCCTCGGAGGGGACTGAAGCTTTCTTT	CASSDSSEGTEAFF
TRBJ1-5	NA	NA	TRBV27	TGTGCCAGCCGACAGGCGATTAGCAATCAGCCCCAGCATTTT	CASRQAISNQPQHF
TRBJ1-1	once	NA	TRBV20-1	TGCAGTGCTAGGATGAGCTATGAAGCTTTCTTT	CSARMSYEAFF
TRBJ2-3	NA	NA	TRBV6-6	TGTGCCAGCAAACCGGGCACAGATACGCAGTATTTT	CASKPGTDTQYF
TRBJ1-4	NA	TRBD1	TRBV19	TGTGCCAGTAGTCTCATGACAGGGTCGACTAATGAAAAACTGTTTTTT	CASSLMTGSTNEKLFF
TRBJ2-1	NA	NA	TRBV7-2	TGTGCCAGCAGCTTGGGGCAGGGGATCTCCTACAATGAGCAGTTCTTC	CASSLGQGISYNEQFF
TRBJ1-6	NA	NA	TRBV12-3/TRBV12-4	TGTGCCAGCAGTGCAGGGGTTGGGTCACCCCTCCACTTT	CASSAGVGSPLHF
TRBJ2-7	NA	TRBD2	TRBV11-2	TGTGCCAGCAGCTTAGTGGGACTAGCCTCCTACGAGCAGTACTTC	CASSLVGLASYEQYF
TRBJ2-7	NA	TRBD1	TRBV29-1	TGCAGCGTGGGGACAGGGGGCGCACGCTACGAGCAGTACTTC	CSVGTGGARYEQYF
TRBJ1-6	NA	NA	TRBV4-1	TGCGCCAGCAGCCAAGAACCGGGGTCCTACTCACCCCTCCACTTT	CASSQEPGSYSPLHF
TRBJ2-2	NA	TRBD1	TRBV2	TGTGCCAGCGGAGACAGGGGTACCGGGGAGCTGTTTTTT	CASGDRGTGELFF
TRBJ1-3	NA	NA	TRBV3-1/TRBV3-2	TGTGCCAGCAGCCTAACTGACGGGGTCTGGGGCTCTGGAAACACCATATATTTT	CASSLTDGVWGSGNTIYF
TRBJ2-1	once	TRBD1	TRBV27	TGTGCCAGCAGTAAAAGGAGTTTAGGACAGGGGACCAATGAGCAGTTCTTC	CASSKRSLGQGTNEQFF
TRBJ2-3	NA	NA	TRBV5-1	TGCGCCAGCAGCTTGGGACAACGGCCAGATACGCAGTATTTT	CASSLGQRPDTQYF
TRBJ1-2	NA	NA	TRBV5-4	TGTGCCAGCAGCTTCCAACAGCCAGGATCTGATGGCTACACCTTC	CASSFQQPGSDGYTF
TRBJ1-2	NA	TRBD1	TRBV6-2/TRBV6-3	TGTGCCAGCAGTTTTGGACAGGGGGCAGGTGGCTACACCTTC	CASSFGQGAGGYTF
TRBJ2-1	NA	TRBD2	TRBV2	TGTGCCAGTGTCGGACTAGCGGGGGGGCTGGAGCAGTTCTTC	CASVGLAGGLEQFF
TRBJ1-5	NA	TRBD1	TRBV6-5	TGTGCCACCCAAACAGGGGAAGGGAATCAGCCCCAGCATTTT	CATQTGEGNQPQHF
TRBJ2-1	NA	NA	TRBV5-4	TGTGCCAGCAGCTTGGCTAGCCAGTACAATGAGCAGTTCTTC	CASSLASQYNEQFF
TRBJ1-4	few	TRBD1	TRBV6-5	TGTGCCAGCAGTTACGCCACAGGGGGAAAACTGTTTTTT	CASSYATGGKLFF
TRBJ2-2	NA	NA	TRBV10-3	TGTGCCATCAGCACAGGGAGGGACACCGGGGAGCTGTTTTTT	CAISTGRDTGELFF
TRBJ2-2	NA	NA	TRBV7-2	TGTGCCAGCAGCTTCCCCCTAGGGGGGGGCGGGGAGCTGTTTTTT	CASSFPLGGGGELFF
TRBJ1-1	NA	TRBD1	TRBV5-1	TGCGCCAGCAGCATACAGGGGGCGGGGACTGAAGCTTTCTTT	CASSIQGAGTEAFF
TRBJ1-4	once	TRBD1	TRBV5-6	TGTGCCAGCAGCACCGGGACAGGGGTCTCACCTAATGAAAAACTGTTTTTT	CASSTGTGVSPNEKLFF
TRBJ1-5	NA	NA	TRBV6-5	TGTGCCAGCAGTTACTCGCCACAGGGTAGCAATCAGCCCCAGCATTTT	CASSYSPQGSNQPQHF
TRBJ1-2	NA	NA	TRBV19	TGTGCCAGTAGCCGACAAGGAATGAACTATGGCTACACCTTC	CASSRQGMNYGYTF
TRBJ1-2	NA	NA	TRBV7-8	TGTGCCAGCAGTGAAGACATTGCCTATGGCTACACCTTC	CASSEDIAYGYTF
TRBJ2-5	NA	TRBD2	TRBV7-3	TGTGCCAGCAGCTTAACGGGGGGGACCCAAGAGACCCAGTACTTC	CASSLTGGTQETQYF
TRBJ1-2	once	NA	TRBV25-1	TGTGCCAGCAGTGAATTGGCAGGGCATGGCTACACCTTC	CASSELAGHGYTF
TRBJ1-6	NA	NA	TRBV11-2	TGTGCCAGCAGCTTAGGGGTACAGGAGTATAATTCACCCCTCCACTTT	CASSLGVQEYNSPLHF
TRBJ2-3	NA	TRBD2	TRBV18	TGTGCCAGCTCCAAAGAACTAGCGGGGGCGACCCATACGCAGTATTTT	CASSKELAGATHTQYF
TRBJ1-1	NA	TRBD1	TRBV18	TGTGCCAGCTCACTAGGGACAGATACTGAAGCTTTCTTT	CASSLGTDTEAFF
TRBJ2-2	NA	NA	TRBV29-1	TGCAGCGTTACACTTCAGGGGTTTTCCGGGGAGCTGTTTTTT	CSVTLQGFSGELFF
TRBJ1-2	few	TRBD1	TRBV18	TGTGCCAGCTCACCCACTCAACAGGGGGCTGCCTATGGCTACACCTTC	CASSPTQQGAAYGYTF
TRBJ2-1	NA	NA	TRBV19	TGTGCCAGTGGGGGGTTAGTTTTTGGTAGGAATGAGCAGTTCTTC	CASGGLVFGRNEQFF
TRBJ2-7	NA	TRBD1	TRBV30	TGTGCCTGGAGCCAGGGGGACGGACGGTGGGAGCAGTACTTC	CAWSQGDGRWEQYF
TRBJ1-2	NA	TRBD1	TRBV12-3/TRBV12-4	TGTGCCAGCAGCCTCAGGACAGGCCCCCCTTCCTTC	CASSLRTGPPSF
TRBJ2-5	NA	TRBD1	TRBV7-6	TGTGCCAGCAGCTTCCTGGACAGGGGGAGGGAAGAGACCCAGTACTTC	CASSFLDRGREETQYF
TRBJ2-1	few	NA	TRBV20-1	TGCAGTGCTAGGACAGTCAATGAGCAGTTCTTC	CSARTVNEQFF
TRBJ2-2	NA	TRBD1	TRBV6-5	TGTGCCAGCAGTTACTCGACAGGGTCACAGGCCGGGGAGCTGTTTTTT	CASSYSTGSQAGELFF